What follows is one T cell receptor (beta chain) and its context. The target antigen is unknown. This sample is drawn from a study of OX40 agonist ivuxolimab in advanced cancers. Whole-study findings and limits: Both blood CD4+ and CD8+ T cells showed clonal growth by week 6 at 0.1 to 3.0 mg/kg.

Libraries were prepared by immunoSEQ multiplex PCR; TCRdb keeps only in-frame clonotypes and omits some of them. Among 50,000 or so clones listed, roughly 89% were seen once. The CDR3 sequence is 15 residues long. Trimming removed 6 bases from V and 1 base from J; junction bases left unmatched: 6. In germline, CDR1 is MDHEN, CDR2 SYDVKM. The receptor comes from an adult with an advanced solid tumor such as melanoma, head and neck, liver or kidney cancer. The chain joins TRBV28 to TRBJ2-7, with TRBD2 matching over 10 bases. The sample was CD4+ or CD8+ T cells sorted from blood, taken in a trial of the OX40 agonist ivuxolimab. CDR3: CASSNGLAASYEQYF. CDR3 in DNA: TGTGCCAGCAGCAATGGACTAGCGGCTTCCTACGAGCAGTACTTC.